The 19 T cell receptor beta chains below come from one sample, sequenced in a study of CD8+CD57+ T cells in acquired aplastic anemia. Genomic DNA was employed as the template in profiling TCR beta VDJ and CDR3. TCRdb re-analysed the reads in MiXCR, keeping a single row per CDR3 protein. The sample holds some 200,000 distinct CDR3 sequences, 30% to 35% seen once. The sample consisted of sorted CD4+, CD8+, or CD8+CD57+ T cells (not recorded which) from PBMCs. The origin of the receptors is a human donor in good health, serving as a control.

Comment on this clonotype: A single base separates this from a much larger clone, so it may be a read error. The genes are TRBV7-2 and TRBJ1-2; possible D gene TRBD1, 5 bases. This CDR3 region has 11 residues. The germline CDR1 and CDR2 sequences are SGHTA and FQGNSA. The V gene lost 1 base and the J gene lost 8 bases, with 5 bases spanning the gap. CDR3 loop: CASSLEGGYTF. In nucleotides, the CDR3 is TGTGCCAGCAGCTTAGAGGGGGGCTACACCTTC.

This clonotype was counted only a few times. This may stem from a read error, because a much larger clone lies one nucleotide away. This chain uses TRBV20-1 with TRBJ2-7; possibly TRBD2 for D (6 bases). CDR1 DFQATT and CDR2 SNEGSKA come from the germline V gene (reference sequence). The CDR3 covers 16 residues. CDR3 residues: CSAGDPLATARDEQYF. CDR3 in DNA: TGCAGTGCTGGAGATCCTCTAGCGACCGCAAGGGACGAGCAGTACTTC.

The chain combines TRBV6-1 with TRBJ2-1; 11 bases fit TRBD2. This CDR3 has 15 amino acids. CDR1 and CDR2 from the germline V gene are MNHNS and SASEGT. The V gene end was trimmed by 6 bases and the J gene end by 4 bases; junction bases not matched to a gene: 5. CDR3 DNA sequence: TGTGCCAGCAGACGACTAGCGGGGCTATACAATGAGCAGTTCTTC. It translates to CASRRLAGLYNEQFF.

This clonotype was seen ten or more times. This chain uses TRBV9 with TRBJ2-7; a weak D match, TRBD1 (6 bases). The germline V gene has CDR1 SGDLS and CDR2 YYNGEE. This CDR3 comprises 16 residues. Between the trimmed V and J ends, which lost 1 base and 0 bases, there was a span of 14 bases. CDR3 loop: CASSVSGTSSSYEQYF. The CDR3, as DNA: TGTGCCAGCAGCGTATCCGGGACATCTTCCTCCTACGAGCAGTACTTC.

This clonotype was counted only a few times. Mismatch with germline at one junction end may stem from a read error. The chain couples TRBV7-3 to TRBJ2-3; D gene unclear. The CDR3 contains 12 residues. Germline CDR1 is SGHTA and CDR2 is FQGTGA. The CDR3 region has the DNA TGTGCCAGCAGCCCTAACACAGATACGCGGTATTTT. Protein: CASSPNTDTRYF.

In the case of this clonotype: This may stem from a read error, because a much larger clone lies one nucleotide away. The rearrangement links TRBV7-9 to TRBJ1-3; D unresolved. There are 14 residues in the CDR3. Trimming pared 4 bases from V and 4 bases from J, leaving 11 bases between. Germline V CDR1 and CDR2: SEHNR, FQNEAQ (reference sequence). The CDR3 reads CASSSEVYGNTIYF. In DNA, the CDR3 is TGTGCCAGCAGCTCCGAGGTTTACGGAAACACCATATATTTT.

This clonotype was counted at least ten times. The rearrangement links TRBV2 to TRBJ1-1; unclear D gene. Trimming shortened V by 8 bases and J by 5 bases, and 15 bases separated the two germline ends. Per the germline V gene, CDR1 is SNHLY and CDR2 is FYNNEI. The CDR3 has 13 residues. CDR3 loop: CASGIEVWTEAFF. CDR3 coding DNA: TGTGCCAGCGGGATAGAGGTTTGGACTGAAGCTTTCTTT.

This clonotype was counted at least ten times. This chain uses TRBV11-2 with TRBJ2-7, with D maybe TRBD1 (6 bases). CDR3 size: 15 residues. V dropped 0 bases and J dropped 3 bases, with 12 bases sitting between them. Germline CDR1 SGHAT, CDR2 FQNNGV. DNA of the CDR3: TGTGCCAGCAGCTTAGATTTGGACAGACTCTACGAGCAGTACTTC. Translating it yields CASSLDLDRLYEQYF.

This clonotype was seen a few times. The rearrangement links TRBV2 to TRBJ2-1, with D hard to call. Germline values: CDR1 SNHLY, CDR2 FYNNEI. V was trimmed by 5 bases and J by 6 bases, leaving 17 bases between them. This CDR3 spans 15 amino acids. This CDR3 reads CASSLPARDTNEQFF. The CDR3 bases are TGTGCCAGCAGTCTCCCCGCCCGCGACACCAATGAGCAGTTCTTC.

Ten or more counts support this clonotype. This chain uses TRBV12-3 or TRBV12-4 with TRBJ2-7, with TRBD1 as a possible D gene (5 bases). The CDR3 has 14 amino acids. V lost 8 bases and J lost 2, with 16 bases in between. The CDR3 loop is CASCRRAGTYEQYF. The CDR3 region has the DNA TGTGCCAGCTGCCGACGGGCAGGGACCTACGAGCAGTACTTC.

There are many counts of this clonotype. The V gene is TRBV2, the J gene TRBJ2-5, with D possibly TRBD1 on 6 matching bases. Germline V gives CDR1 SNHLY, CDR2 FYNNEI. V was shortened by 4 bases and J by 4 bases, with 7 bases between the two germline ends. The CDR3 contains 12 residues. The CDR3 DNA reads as TGTGCCAGCAGTGCAGGGGTAGAGACCCAGTACTTC. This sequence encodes CASSAGVETQYF.

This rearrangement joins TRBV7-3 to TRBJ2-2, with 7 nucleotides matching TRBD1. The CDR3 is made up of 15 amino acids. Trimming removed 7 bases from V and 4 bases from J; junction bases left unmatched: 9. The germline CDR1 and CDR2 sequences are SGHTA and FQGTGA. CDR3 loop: CASNPGDRTTGELFF. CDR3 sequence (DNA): TGTGCCAGCAACCCAGGGGACAGAACCACCGGGGAGCTGTTTTTT.

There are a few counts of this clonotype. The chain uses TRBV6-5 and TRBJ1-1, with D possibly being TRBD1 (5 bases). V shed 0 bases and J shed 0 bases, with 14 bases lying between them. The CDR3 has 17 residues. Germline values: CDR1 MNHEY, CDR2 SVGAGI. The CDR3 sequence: CASSYSYGGSMNTEAFF. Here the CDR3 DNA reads TGTGCCAGCAGTTACTCCTACGGGGGTTCGATGAACACTGAAGCTTTCTTT.

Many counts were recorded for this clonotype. The CDR3 is CASSLEGAYGYTF. In DNA form, the CDR3 reads TGTGCCAGCAGCCTAGAGGGCGCATATGGCTACACCTTC. V gene TRBV2 combines with J gene TRBJ1-2, with unresolved D. V lost 6 bases and J lost 5, with 13 bases in between. The CDR3 has 13 amino acids. The germline V gene encodes CDR1 SNHLY and CDR2 FYNNEI. The variable domain in full, completed from reference TRBV2 and TRBJ1-2, reads EPEVTQTPSHQVTQMGQEVILRCVPISNHLYFYWYRQILGQKVEFLVSFYNNEISEKSEIFDDQFSVERPDGSNFTLKIRSTKLEDSAMYFCASSLEGAYGYTFGSGTRLTVV.

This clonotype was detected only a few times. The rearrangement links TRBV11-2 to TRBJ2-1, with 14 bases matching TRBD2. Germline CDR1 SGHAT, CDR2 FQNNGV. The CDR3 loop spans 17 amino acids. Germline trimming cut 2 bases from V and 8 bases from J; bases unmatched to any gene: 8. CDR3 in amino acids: CASSLRATSGGADEQFF. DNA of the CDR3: TGTGCCAGCAGCTTACGGGCGACTAGCGGGGGGGCCGATGAGCAGTTCTTC. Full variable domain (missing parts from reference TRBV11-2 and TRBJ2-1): EAGVAQSPRYKIIEKRQSVAFWCNPISGHATLYWYQQILGQGPKLLIQFQNNGVVDDSQLPKDRFSAERLKGVDSTLKIQPAKLEDSAVYLCASSLRATSGGADEQFFGPGTRLTVL.

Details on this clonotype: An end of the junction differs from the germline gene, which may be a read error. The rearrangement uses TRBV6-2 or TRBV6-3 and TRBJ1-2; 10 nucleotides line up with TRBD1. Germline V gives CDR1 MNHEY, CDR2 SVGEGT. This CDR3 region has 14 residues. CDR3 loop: CASRLGTGERGYTF. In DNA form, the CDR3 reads TGCGCCAGCAGACTCGGGACAGGGGAGCGTGGCTACACCTTC.

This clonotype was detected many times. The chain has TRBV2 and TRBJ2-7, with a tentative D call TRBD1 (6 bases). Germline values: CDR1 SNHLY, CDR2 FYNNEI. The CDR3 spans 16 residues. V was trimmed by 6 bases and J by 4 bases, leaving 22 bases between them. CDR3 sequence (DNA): TGTGCCAGCAGATCAAGCAGGGGCGGGCAGTTATACGAGCAGTACTTC. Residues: CASRSSRGGQLYEQYF.

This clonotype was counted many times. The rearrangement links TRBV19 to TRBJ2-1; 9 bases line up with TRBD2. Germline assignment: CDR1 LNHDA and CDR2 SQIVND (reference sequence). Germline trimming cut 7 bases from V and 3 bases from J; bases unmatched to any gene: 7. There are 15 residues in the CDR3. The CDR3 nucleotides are TGTGCCAGTATCCCAGCGGGAGGATACTACAATGAGCAGTTCTTC. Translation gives CASIPAGGYYNEQFF.

CDR3 bases: TGTGCCAGCAGCCAACTCCGTGGGGAGCAGTTCTTC. Amino acids: CASSQLRGEQFF. This chain uses TRBV7-8 with TRBJ2-1, with D hard to call. Trimming pared 5 bases from V and 10 bases from J, leaving 12 bases between. CDR1 is SGHVS and CDR2 is FQNEAQ in the germline V gene. The CDR3 contains 12 residues.